This TCR beta chain is from a study of CD8 T cells in Susac syndrome (dated by TCRdb to between 2018 and 2021). With respect to the entire study: The study used repertoire sequencing to test whether antigen drove CD8+ T cell activation and differentiation in Susac syndrome.

RNA was extracted with the RNeasy kit and about 0.5 to 1 ug was reverse transcribed using random hexamers. The immunoSEQ multiplex PCR assay, which covers 54 Vbeta and 13 Jbeta segments, was used to amplify TCR beta CDR3 regions. PCR amplification bias was corrected by using a synthetic template baseline for primer optimization and computational correction. The paper's data handling went like this. Reads were assigned to V, D and J genes according to IMGT and analyzed in immunoSEQ Analyzer, with only productive sequences retained. Clonality was computed as one minus Shannon entropy normalized by log2 of the number of productive unique sequences. For each patient and control, public and private clones were evaluated among the 100 most prevalent clones. Clones were defined as Susac-specific when absent from the healthy and MS cohorts, from fewer than 1,300 published viral clones and from other ImmuneACCESS disease sequences. TCRdb trimmed the raw reads at Q25, called clones with MiXCR and kept productive beta chains. Each CDR3 protein appears once, grouped with its most common genes and DNA. These V and J calls derive from TCRdb rather than the authors' analysis. The sample table holds approximately 230,000 distinct CDR3 sequences, of which over 85% were seen once. Of the sample, less than 0.075% is held by the ten largest clones.

Points on this clonotype: The antigen it binds to is not known. Base qualities are not provided; no much larger clone lies one nucleotide away.

From the germline V gene, CDR1 is MGHRA and CDR2 is YSYEKL. From the cysteine through the phenylalanine, the CDR3 covers 21 amino acids. The read is trimmed to its CDR3 DNA, 63 bases read in frame from base 1. Here V drops 3 bases and J drops 2 bases, and the junction holds 23 bases not matched to any gene. Paper-wide results and their limitations: The study acknowledged that relatively few individuals were included in the TCR sequencing and HLA analysis.

Peripheral blood CD8+ and CD4+ T cells from healthy donors, Susac syndrome patients and multiple sclerosis patients were profiled using high-throughput TCR beta sequencing. Treatment-naive patients with stable or active relapsing-remitting disease fulfilling revised McDonald criteria were used as multiple sclerosis controls. CD8+ TEMRA cells were enriched by FACS, while bulk CD8+ and CD4+ T cells were purified by magnetic negative isolation. Blood was collected in EDTA tubes and processed within 24 hours, with PBMCs isolated through density gradient centrifugation. PBMCs intended for TCR sequencing were frozen in liquid nitrogen and were later thawed in a 37 degrees C water bath. Purity of sorted or isolated CD4+, CD8+ and CD8+ TEMRA cells was at least 90%.

Sequenced sample: CD4+ T cells from PBMCs. This receptor was taken from a human donor with multiple sclerosis. The rearranged chain carries TRBV4-1 and TRBJ2-3, and TRBD1 matches 7 of the central bases. The CDR3 region reads CASSQERTGTALIRNTDTQYF. The DNA sequence is given as TGCGCCAGCAGCCAGGAAAGGACCGGGACAGCCCTAATTCGTAACACAGATACGCAGTATTTT.